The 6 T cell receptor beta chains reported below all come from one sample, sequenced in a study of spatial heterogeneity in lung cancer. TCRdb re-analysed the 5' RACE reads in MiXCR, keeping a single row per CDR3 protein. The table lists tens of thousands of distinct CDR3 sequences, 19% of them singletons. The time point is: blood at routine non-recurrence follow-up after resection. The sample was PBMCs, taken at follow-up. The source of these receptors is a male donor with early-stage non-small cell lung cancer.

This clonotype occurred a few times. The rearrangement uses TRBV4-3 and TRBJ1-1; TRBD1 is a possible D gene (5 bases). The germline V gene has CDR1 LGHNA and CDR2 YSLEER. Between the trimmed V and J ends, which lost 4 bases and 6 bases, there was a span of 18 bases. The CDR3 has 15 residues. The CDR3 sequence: CASSPPGRPNAEAFF. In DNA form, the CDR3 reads TGCGCCAGCAGCCCACCGGGACGCCCTAACGCTGAAGCTTTCTTT.

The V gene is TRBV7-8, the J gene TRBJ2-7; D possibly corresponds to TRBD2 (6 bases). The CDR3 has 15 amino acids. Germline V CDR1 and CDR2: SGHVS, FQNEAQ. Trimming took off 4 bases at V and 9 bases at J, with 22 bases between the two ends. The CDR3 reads CASSSPGTLDKAQYF. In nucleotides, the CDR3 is TGTGCCAGCAGCTCTCCCGGGACTCTAGACAAGGCGCAGTACTTC. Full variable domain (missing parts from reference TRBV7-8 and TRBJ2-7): GAGVSQSPRYKVAKRGQDVALRCDPISGHVSLFWYQQALGQGPEFLTYFQNEAQLDKSGLPSDRFFAERPEGSVSTLKIQRTQQEDSAVYLCASSSPGTLDKAQYFGPGTRLTVT.

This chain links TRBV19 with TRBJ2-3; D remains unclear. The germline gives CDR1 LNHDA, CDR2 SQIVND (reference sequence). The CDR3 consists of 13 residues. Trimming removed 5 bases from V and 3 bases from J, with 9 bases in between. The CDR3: CASSRYTTDTQYF. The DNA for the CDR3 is TGTGCCAGTAGTCGTTACACGACAGATACGCAGTATTTT.

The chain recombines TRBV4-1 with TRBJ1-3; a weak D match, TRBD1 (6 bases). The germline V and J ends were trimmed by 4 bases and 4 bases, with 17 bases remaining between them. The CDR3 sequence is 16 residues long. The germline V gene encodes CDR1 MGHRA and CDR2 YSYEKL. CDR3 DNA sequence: TGCGCCAGCAGCCTGACGGAAGGGACACGGGGAAACACCATATATTTT. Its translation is CASSLTEGTRGNTIYF.

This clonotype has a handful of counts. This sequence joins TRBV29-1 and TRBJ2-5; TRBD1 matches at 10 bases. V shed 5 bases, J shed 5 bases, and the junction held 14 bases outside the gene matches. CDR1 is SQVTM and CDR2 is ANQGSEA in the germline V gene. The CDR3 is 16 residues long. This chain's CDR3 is CSVTLTDRGRMETQYF. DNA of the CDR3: TGCAGCGTTACCCTAACCGACAGGGGGCGCATGGAGACCCAGTACTTC.

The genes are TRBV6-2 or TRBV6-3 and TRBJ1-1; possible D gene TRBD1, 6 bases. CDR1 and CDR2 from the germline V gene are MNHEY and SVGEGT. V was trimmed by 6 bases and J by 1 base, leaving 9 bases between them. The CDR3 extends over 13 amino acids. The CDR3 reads CASRGHANTEAFF. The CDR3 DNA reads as TGTGCCAGCAGGGGACATGCGAACACTGAAGCTTTCTTT.